The 10 T cell receptor beta chains listed next were all sequenced from one sample in a study of a mutant IDH1 vaccine in newly diagnosed glioma. These TCRs are of unknown antigen specificity. Generated by immunoSEQ multiplex PCR, the TCRdb table keeps only in-frame clones and is missing some. The table records roughly 51,000 clones, approximately 80% of them present only once. The time point denotes: week 35, safety follow-up. What each vaccine dose contained was 300 ug of mutant IDH1 20-mer peptide, accompanied by topical imiquimod. Here the sequenced sample was PBMCs, taken from a glioma patient whose treatment included an IDH1 peptide vaccine. The receptors originated from a man aged 40-55 years with glioma.

The V call is TRBV5-1, the J call TRBJ2-7; no clear D gene. In germline, CDR1 is SGHRS, CDR2 YFSETQ. The CDR3 contains 13 residues. The V gene lost 1 base and the J gene lost 1 base, with 6 bases spanning the gap. DNA for the CDR3: TGCGCCAGCAGCTTGACTGGATCCTACGAGCAGTACTTC. Its translation: CASSLTGSYEQYF.

The rearrangement uses TRBV6-5 and TRBJ1-6, with D perhaps matching TRBD1 (6 bases). Trimming removed 6 bases at V and 9 bases at J, with 18 bases between. The CDR3 contains 15 residues. The germline V gene has CDR1 MNHEY and CDR2 SVGAGI. The CDR3 DNA reads as TGTGCCAGCAGACCTAACAGGGCGATAGCTTCACCCCTCCACTTT. Translating it yields CASRPNRAIASPLHF.

The CDR3 loop reads CASSIGTAKGNTIYF. In DNA form, the CDR3 reads TGTGCCAGTAGTATCGGGACAGCCAAAGGAAACACCATATATTTT. The gene calls are TRBV19 and TRBJ1-3; 7 bases are shared with TRBD1. The CDR3 contains 15 residues. With V trimmed by 3 bases and J by 4 bases, 6 bases remained unmatched. The germline CDR1 and CDR2 sequences are LNHDA and SQIVND (reference sequence).

The chain carries TRBV7-2 and TRBJ1-1; no clear D. The CDR3 length is 13 residues. V was trimmed by 3 bases and J by 4 bases, leaving 9 bases between them. The germline V gene has CDR1 SGHTA and CDR2 FQGNSA. The CDR3 spells CASSLWGSTEAFF. DNA for the CDR3: TGTGCCAGCAGCTTGTGGGGAAGCACTGAAGCTTTCTTT.

The chain uses TRBV25-1 and TRBJ1-4, with 7 bases aligning to TRBD1. From germline, CDR1 is MGHDK and CDR2 SYGVNS. This CDR3 has 15 residues. V shed 6 bases and J 4 bases; nucleotides not matched to a gene: 8. DNA of the CDR3: TGTGCCAGCAGCGCGGGACAGACTAATAATGAAAAACTGTTTTTT. Its translation: CASSAGQTNNEKLFF.

The chain is built from TRBV12-5 and TRBJ2-5; unclear D gene. Trimming took 4 bases from V and 1 from J, leaving 16 bases between them. The CDR3 is 16 residues long. CDR1 LGHNT and CDR2 FRNRAP come from the germline V gene. The CDR3 coding sequence is TGTGCTAGTGGTTCGGGCCCAAACAAGGGCCAAGAGACCCAGTACTTC. It is translated as CASGSGPNKGQETQYF.

DNA of the CDR3: TGTGCCAGCAGCTTGGTACGCAACCGAGGTCGAAATGAGCAGTTCTTC. Translating gives CASSLVRNRGRNEQFF. This chain links TRBV5-6 with TRBJ2-1; D call uncertain. Germline CDR1 and CDR2: SGHDT and YYEEEE. CDR3 length: 16 residues. The V end lost 0 bases, the J end lost 7 bases, and 17 bases lay between the germline ends. Using reference TRBV5-6 and TRBJ2-1 for the parts outside the CDR3, the full variable domain is DAGVTQSPTHLIKTRGQQVTLRCSPKSGHDTVSWYQQALGQGPQFIFQYYEEEERQRGNFPDRFSGHQFPNYSSELNVNALLLGDSALYLCASSLVRNRGRNEQFFGPGTRLTVL.

The rearrangement joins TRBV5-4 to TRBJ1-5; 7 nucleotides align to TRBD1. This CDR3 is built from 15 residues. V lost 4 bases to trimming and J lost 8 bases; unmatched junction nucleotides: 12. Germline values: CDR1 SGHNT, CDR2 YYREEE (reference sequence). The CDR3 spells CASSRRDRPLEPQHF. The CDR3 nucleotides are TGTGCCAGCAGCCGCCGGGACAGACCGTTGGAGCCCCAGCATTTT.

This sequence joins TRBV5-1 and TRBJ1-5; 7 bases line up with TRBD1. Germline V lookup: CDR1 SGHRS, CDR2 YFSETQ. This CDR3 contains 15 residues. V lost 0 bases, J lost 6 bases, and 6 bases stayed unmatched. CDR3 protein: CASSLGDSPGQPQHF. CDR3 coding DNA: TGCGCCAGCAGCTTGGGGGACAGCCCTGGTCAGCCCCAGCATTTT.

The chain couples TRBV19 to TRBJ1-6; no clear D gene. The CDR3 loop spans 14 amino acids. The V and J ends lost 6 bases and 0 bases respectively, with 6 bases between them. Germline CDR1 LNHDA, CDR2 SQIVND (reference sequence). CDR3 in amino acids: CASSGSSYNSPLHF. The CDR3 bases are TGTGCCAGTAGCGGGAGCTCCTATAATTCACCCCTCCACTTT.